These 2 T cell receptor beta chains came from one sample sequenced in a study of T cells in Graves' hyperthyroidism and ophthalmopathy. Amplification of TCR beta CDR3 regions used RNA as the template. When the TCR CDR3 underwent first-round RT-PCR, the HTBI primer set was used. MiXCR, applied by TCRdb to the multiplex PCR reads, yields one record per CDR3 protein. The sample lists around 350,000 distinct CDR3 sequences, about 15% occurring once. The sequenced material came from blood. Every receptor here comes from a woman aged 60 to 75 with Graves' ophthalmopathy.

The V gene is TRBV12-3 or TRBV12-4, the J gene TRBJ2-7; D is possibly TRBD1 (5 bases). V lost 5 bases, J lost 4 bases, and 18 bases lay in between. The CDR3 spans 15 residues. CDR3: CASSPKKPDSYEQYF. The CDR3 DNA is TGTGCCAGCAGTCCCAAGAAACCCGACAGTTACGAGCAGTACTTC.

This clonotype was counted at least ten times. The chain joins TRBV5-1 to TRBJ2-1, with 8 bases aligning to TRBD1. This CDR3 contains 15 residues. CDR1 SGHRS and CDR2 YFSETQ come from the germline V gene. Unmatched junction bases numbered 6, after V lost 4 bases and J lost 3 bases. CDR3 nucleotides: TGCGCCAGCAGCCGAGACAGGGGAATCTACAATGAGCAGTTCTTC. Protein product: CASSRDRGIYNEQFF.